This TCR beta chain was retrieved from a study of T cell responses to AZD1222 COVID-19 vaccine. The V gene's germline CDR1 is LNHDA and CDR2 SQIVND (reference sequence). Trimming shortened V by 8 bases and J by 3 bases, and 14 bases separated the two germline ends. The CDR3 is 15 residues long. TCRdb keeps only in-frame clones here, not all; method: immunoSEQ multiplex PCR. The repertoire consists of 95,000 to 150,000 clones, with about 90% occurring once and the leading ten covering 1.5% to 2%. In its sample, this clone was seen once. Its antigen is as yet unknown. Study results and caveats: The span of vaccine-associated CD4 TCRs extended across spike, with dominance at 160-218 and 743-854.

This TCR derives from an adult in good health. This specimen was peripheral blood, taken on day 0 of AZD1222 vaccination. The rearrangement uses TRBV19 and TRBJ1-6; a weak D match, TRBD1 (6 bases). DNA for the CDR3: TGTGCCAGTTTGACAGGAGACGGCTATAATTCACCCCTCCACTTT. This sequence encodes CASLTGDGYNSPLHF.